The 15 T cell receptor beta chains in this list originate from one sample, sequenced in a study of neurological immune-mediated disorders (dated by TCRdb to the late 2010s). Library preparation was by 5' RACE. The instrument given in TCRdb is Illumina HiSeq 2500. TCRdb redid the processing of the public reads, applying fastp at Q25 and MiXCR, and retained in-frame beta chains. Each entry merges the rows of one CDR3 protein and shows their most common DNA and genes. The table for this sample lists 20,000 to 30,000 distinct CDR3 sequences; about 2.5% of them were counted only once. The leading ten clones occupy 2% to 2.5% of the sample. The sequencing input was PBMCs. The receptors come from a woman aged 45-65 years with multiple sclerosis.

The rearrangement uses TRBV12-3 or TRBV12-4 and TRBJ1-4; TRBD1 matches at 7 bases. V dropped 6 bases and J dropped 8; count of bases not matched to a gene: 9. The CDR3 runs to 14 residues. The chain's CDR3 is CASSLTGIGEKLFF. The CDR3 DNA reads TGTGCCAGCAGCCTGACAGGGATTGGGGAAAAACTGTTTTTT.

This clonotype was observed at least ten times. This chain links TRBV7-2 with TRBJ2-5, with 9 positions matching TRBD2. Trimming at V came to 5 bases and at J to 7 bases, leaving 11 bases not matched to a gene. Germline V gene lookup returns CDR1 SGHTA and CDR2 FQGNSA. This CDR3 has 15 amino acids. The CDR3 loop is CASSNSGRAEGTQYF. The DNA for the CDR3 is TGTGCCAGCAGCAATAGCGGGAGAGCCGAGGGGACCCAGTACTTC.

This clonotype appeared many times. The rearrangement links TRBV20-1 to TRBJ2-2; unclear D gene. Trimming cost V 3 bases and J 7 bases, with 9 bases left between them. The CDR3 length is 12 residues. Per the germline V gene, CDR1 is DFQATT and CDR2 is SNEGSKA (reference sequence). CDR3 loop: CSARKGGGELFF. As DNA, the CDR3 is TGCAGTGCTAGGAAGGGCGGCGGGGAGCTGTTTTTT.

This clonotype was seen at least ten times. V usage is TRBV6-5 and J usage is TRBJ2-3; 7 bases are shared with TRBD2. The ends lost 6 bases at V and 0 bases at J; junction bases unmatched: 6. This CDR3 comprises 15 residues. Germline CDR1 and CDR2: MNHEY and SVGAGI. CDR3 DNA sequence: TGTGCCAGCAGGGAAAGCGGGACGAGCACAGATACGCAGTATTTT. Translating gives CASRESGTSTDTQYF.

This clonotype was found many times. This chain connects TRBV12-3 or TRBV12-4 to TRBJ1-3; D is perhaps TRBD1 (6 bases). This CDR3 spans 14 amino acids. V was clipped by 6 bases and J by 4 bases, with 13 bases between them. The CDR3 nucleotides read TGTGCCAGCAGAGAGACAGGACACGGAAACACCATATATTTT. Translation gives CASRETGHGNTIYF.

This clonotype showed up many times. The gene calls are TRBV2 and TRBJ2-7, with D hard to call. Germline assignment: CDR1 SNHLY and CDR2 FYNNEI. This CDR3 region has 15 residues. Between the trimmed V and J ends, which lost 4 bases and 0 bases, there was a span of 13 bases. Written as DNA, the CDR3 is TGTGCCAGCAGTGTTGTGGTTTTAAGCTCCTACGAGCAGTACTTC. Amino acid sequence: CASSVVVLSSYEQYF.

This clonotype has a count of ten or more. The CDR3 DNA sequence: TGCAGCGTTGTTTATAGGAGGTCGGGGGCCAGCAGGGAGGATACGCAGTATTTT. This gives the protein CSVVYRRSGASREDTQYF. The V call is TRBV29-1, the J call TRBJ2-3, with D perhaps given as TRBD1 or TRBD2 (6 bases each). V was shortened by 4 bases and J by 6 bases, with 29 bases between the two germline ends. Germline loops: CDR1 SQVTM, CDR2 ANQGSEA. The CDR3 runs 18 residues.

This clonotype has just a few counts. The rearrangement joins TRBV20-1 to TRBJ2-7, with 10 bases fitting TRBD1. Germline V gene sequence: CDR1 DFQATT, CDR2 SNEGSKA (reference sequence). This CDR3 is 14 amino acids long. The junction had 8 bases not matched to a gene; V was cut back by 5 bases and J by 4 bases. The CDR3 is CSASTGGPGYEQYF. The CDR3 bases are TGCAGTGCTTCGACAGGGGGCCCCGGGTACGAGCAGTACTTC.

This clonotype was recorded a few times. This clone may be a read error of a much larger clone one base away. The rearrangement uses TRBV20-1 and TRBJ2-1, with no clear D. Trimming left V 6 bases short and J 10 bases short, with 22 bases between. CDR3 length: 14 amino acids. Per the germline V gene, CDR1 is DFQATT and CDR2 is SNEGSKA (reference sequence). The CDR3 DNA sequence: TGCAGTGCCGAGATCCGTTCCACGGCATTAGAGCAGTTCTTC. Translating it yields CSAEIRSTALEQFF.

There are many counts of this clonotype. The V and J genes are TRBV20-1 and TRBJ1-2; no definite D call. The CDR3 runs to 14 residues. CDR1 DFQATT and CDR2 SNEGSKA come from the germline V gene (reference sequence). Between the trimmed V and J ends, which lost 6 bases and 2 bases, there was a span of 16 bases. CDR3 DNA sequence: TGCAGTGCCCCCCCACCACTCAGAAACTATGGCTACACCTTC. Its protein is CSAPPPLRNYGYTF.

This chain links TRBV7-9 with TRBJ2-1; 9 bases align to TRBD2. Germline CDR1 SEHNR, CDR2 FQNEAQ (reference sequence). The junction had 5 bases not matched to a gene; V was cut back by 8 bases and J by 3 bases. CDR3 length equals 14 residues. As DNA, the CDR3 is TGTGCCAGCGCGCCTAGCGGGAACTACAATGAGCAGTTCTTC. Translating gives CASAPSGNYNEQFF.

This clonotype was seen many times. The rearrangement uses TRBV5-1 and TRBJ1-4; perhaps TRBD1 as D (5 bases). This CDR3 spans 15 amino acids. CDR1 and CDR2 from the germline V gene are SGHRS and YFSETQ. Trimming removed 4 bases from V and 5 bases from J, with 15 bases in between. In nucleotides, the CDR3 is TGCGCCAGCAGCCTAGGGAGGGGCCTCAATGAAAAACTGTTTTTT. Translating gives CASSLGRGLNEKLFF. The full variable domain, with the rest looked up from reference TRBV5-1 and TRBJ1-4, is KAGVTQTPRYLIKTRGQQVTLSCSPISGHRSVSWYQQTPGQGLQFLFEYFSETQRNKGNFPGRFSGRQFSNSRSEMNVSTLELGDSALYLCASSLGRGLNEKLFFGSGTQLSVL.

This clonotype was recorded many times. The rearrangement links TRBV27 to TRBJ2-7; D remains ambiguous. Trimming stripped 4 bases from V and 3 bases from J, with 7 bases between. Looked up from germline, CDR1 is MNHEY and CDR2 is SMNVEV (reference sequence). The CDR3 covers 12 residues. CDR3 residues: CASSSSYYEQYF. The CDR3 coding sequence is TGTGCCAGCAGTTCATCCTACTACGAGCAGTACTTC.

The rearrangement joins TRBV18 to TRBJ1-4; no definite D call. CDR1 KGHSH and CDR2 LQKENI come from the germline V gene. V was cut by 1 base and J by 3 bases, with 9 bases left in between. The CDR3 is made up of 15 amino acids. The CDR3: CASSPRPGSNEKLFF. CDR3 coding DNA: TGTGCCAGCTCACCACGACCGGGTTCTAATGAAAAACTGTTTTTT.

Many counts were recorded for this clonotype. The chain couples TRBV7-2 to TRBJ2-3; maybe TRBD1 (5 bases). The CDR3 has 16 residues. Trimming removed 5 bases at V and 3 bases at J, with 18 bases between. From germline, CDR1 is SGHTA and CDR2 FQGNSA. CDR3 residues: CASSPPSQGATDTQYF. Here the CDR3 DNA reads TGTGCCAGCAGCCCCCCCTCCCAGGGCGCGACAGATACGCAGTATTTT. Full variable domain (remainder filled in from reference TRBV7-2 and TRBJ2-3): GAGVSQSPSNKVTEKGKDVELRCDPISGHTALYWYRQSLGQGLEFLIYFQGNSAPDKSGLPSDRFSAERTGGSVSTLTIQRTQQEDSAVYLCASSPPSQGATDTQYFGPGTRLTVL.